A single sample gave rise to the 15 T cell receptor beta chains below, sequenced in a study of identical twins' blood T cells. Using its own MiXCR run on the 5' RACE reads, TCRdb lists one record per CDR3 protein. Of 350,000 to 400,000 distinct CDR3 sequences detected, roughly 31% appear once; the ten largest clones hold roughly 5.5%. Sequencing was done on a sample of PBMCs. The receptors were sampled from a woman aged 18 to 55 in good health.

V and J are TRBV7-2 and TRBJ1-3; TRBD1 matches 9 bases. The V and J ends lost 3 bases and 4 bases, in that order; junction bases with no gene match: 4. The CDR3 is 15 amino acids. The germline V gene has CDR1 SGHTA and CDR2 FQGNSA. As DNA, the CDR3 is TGTGCCAGCAGCTTCACAGGGGGCGAAGGAAACACCATATATTTT. Translation gives CASSFTGGEGNTIYF.

In this sample, this clonotype turned up a few times. The rearrangement uses TRBV5-1 and TRBJ1-2; D remains unclear. Trimming removed 0 bases from V and 4 bases from J, with 13 bases in between. Per the germline V gene, CDR1 is SGHRS and CDR2 is YFSETQ. This CDR3 has 15 amino acids. CDR3 amino acids: CASSLASLIVYGYTF. The CDR3 region has the DNA TGCGCCAGCAGCTTGGCGTCCCTGATCGTCTATGGCTACACCTTC.

This clonotype was observed at least ten times. J is TRBJ1-1 and V is TRBV29-1; 8 bases are shared with TRBD1. Germline V CDR1 and CDR2: SQVTM, ANQGSEA. Trimming at V came to 6 bases and at J to 1 base, leaving 7 bases not matched to a gene. This CDR3 is built from 14 residues. The CDR3 loop is CSVEQGVGNTEAFF. CDR3 nucleotide sequence: TGCAGCGTCGAACAGGGGGTGGGGAACACTGAAGCTTTCTTT.

The chain links TRBV6-5 to TRBJ2-7; no definite D call. The CDR3 spans 15 residues. Trimming left V 5 bases short and J 2 bases short, with 16 bases between. CDR1 is MNHEY, CDR2 SVGAGI, per germline. In nucleotides, the CDR3 is TGTGCCAGCAGTCCACGGACGGAAGGACCCTACGAGCAGTACTTC. Translation gives CASSPRTEGPYEQYF.

The chain joins TRBV2 to TRBJ1-4; D ambiguous. The CDR3 extends over 13 amino acids. Germline lookup yields CDR1 SNHLY and CDR2 FYNNEI. Trimming stripped 6 bases from V and 4 bases from J, with 9 bases between. CDR3 protein: CASSLMDNEKLFF. For the CDR3, the DNA is TGTGCCAGCAGCCTCATGGATAATGAAAAACTGTTTTTT.

This clonotype was counted between two and nine times. J is TRBJ2-1 and V is TRBV21-1; the DNA was not used to check the table's D call, TRBD1. TRBV21-1 is assigned pseudogene status. This CDR3 region has 21 residues. CDR3 sequence: CATSSSSCRDRGYVGRGEQFF. The CDR3 nucleotides are TGTGCCACCAGCTCATCATCTTGCCGGGACAGGGGCTACGTTGGGCGTGGTGAGCAGTTCTTC.

This clonotype occurred a few times. The CDR3, as DNA: TGCGCCAGCAGCTCGGACAGCTCCTTGAACACTGAAGCTTTCTTT. Translated: CASSSDSSLNTEAFF. The V call is TRBV5-1, the J call TRBJ1-1, with a possible D match to TRBD1 (6 bases). The germline CDR1 and CDR2 sequences are SGHRS and YFSETQ. Trimming cost V 3 bases and J 0 bases, with 12 bases left between them. The CDR3 has 15 amino acids.

Only a few counts were recorded for this clonotype. The chain employs TRBV6-2 or TRBV6-3 and TRBJ1-1, with 7 bases matching TRBD1. After removal of 7 bases from V and 4 bases from J, the junction contained 6 bases not matched to a gene. Germline assignment: CDR1 MNHEY and CDR2 SVGEGT. The CDR3 is 13 amino acids. Written as DNA, the CDR3 is TGTGCCAGCAACCGACAGGGAGGCACTGAAGCTTTCTTT. This translates into CASNRQGGTEAFF.

This chain uses TRBV3-1 with TRBJ2-1; perhaps TRBD2 as D (7 bases). The CDR3 runs 19 residues. Germline-derived CDR1 and CDR2 are LGHDT and YNNKEL (reference sequence). Trimming took off 2 bases at V and 0 bases at J, with 20 bases between the two ends. CDR3 in DNA: TGTGCCAGCAGCCAACCCTCAGGGGACTACCGAAGCTCCTACAATGAGCAGTTCTTC. Protein sequence: CASSQPSGDYRSSYNEQFF.

The V and J genes are TRBV20-1 and TRBJ1-1; 9 nucleotides match TRBD1. The germline CDR1 and CDR2 sequences are DFQATT and SNEGSKA (reference sequence). With V trimmed by 5 bases and J by 3 bases, 4 bases remained unmatched. The length of the CDR3 is 13 residues. CDR3 protein: CSASQGAHTEAFF. The CDR3 nucleotides are TGCAGTGCTTCACAGGGGGCGCACACTGAAGCTTTCTTT.

The J gene is TRBJ2-7, the V gene TRBV19; 7 positions agree with TRBD1. The CDR3 covers 12 residues. Germline lookup yields CDR1 LNHDA and CDR2 SQIVND (reference sequence). Germline trimming cut 8 bases from V and 3 bases from J; bases unmatched to any gene: 4. CDR3 region: CASGDRDYEQYF. The DNA for the CDR3 is TGTGCCAGTGGCGACAGGGACTACGAGCAGTACTTC.

The chain carries TRBV6-1 and TRBJ1-5; TRBD1 might be the D (6 bases). Germline lookup yields CDR1 MNHNS and CDR2 SASEGT. CDR3 length: 16 residues. V dropped 0 bases and J dropped 7 bases, with 16 bases sitting between them. In nucleotides, the CDR3 is TGTGCCAGCAGTGAAGCAATTCTAACAGGGAGGCAGCCCCAGCATTTT. Translated, it gives CASSEAILTGRQPQHF.

A few counts support this clonotype. V usage is TRBV18 and J usage is TRBJ2-7, with D possibly being TRBD1 (5 bases). The germline CDR1 and CDR2 sequences are KGHSH and LQKENI. The CDR3 runs to 13 residues. The V gene lost 6 bases and the J gene lost 6 bases, with 15 bases spanning the gap. Here the CDR3 reads CASSQGTMREQYF. CDR3 coding DNA: TGTGCCAGCTCCCAGGGAACGATGCGCGAGCAGTACTTC.

The rearrangement links TRBV11-2 to TRBJ2-1; 8 bases agree with TRBD2. There are 13 residues in the CDR3. Germline CDR1 SGHAT, CDR2 FQNNGV. After removal of 7 bases from V and 8 bases from J, the junction contained 7 bases not matched to a gene. The CDR3 loop reads CASTIAGRDEQFF. In DNA, the CDR3 is TGTGCCAGCACCATAGCGGGAAGGGATGAGCAGTTCTTC.

This clonotype is medium-sized in the sample. This rearrangement joins TRBV20-1 to TRBJ1-5; perhaps TRBD1 as D (5 bases). Trimming pared 3 bases from V and 1 base from J, leaving 10 bases between. Per germline, CDR1 DFQATT and CDR2 SNEGSKA (reference sequence). This CDR3 comprises 14 residues. CDR3 residues: CSASLPGSNQPQHF. CDR3 sequence (DNA): TGCAGTGCTAGTCTTCCAGGGAGCAATCAGCCCCAGCATTTT.